This T cell receptor (beta chain) comes out of a study of brain T cells in children with intractable seizures (dated by TCRdb to the early 2020s). Turning to the overall study: Resected brain tissue from about 50 pediatric epilepsy surgery cases was first screened for immune gene transcripts using a NanoString immunology panel. Of the roughly twelve selected surgery cases, pre-surgery blood was also sequenced for eight, so four had brain tissue only. Study-wide findings and limitations: The patients' HCMV serostatus was not known, and viral specificity was inferred solely from CDR3 sequence similarity. Sequencing depth differed between pre- and post-surgery blood, so clones missing from the pre-surgery sample may reflect undersampling.

What this sample's time point label stands for: blood from clinic visit 5 months post-surgery; TSC patient then seizure free. The surgery cases with the highest brain T cell transcript signatures were chosen for TCR beta chain sequencing of brain tissue, and also of blood when blood was available. Before surgery, the patients had been given at least one anti-epileptic drug. TCR-sequenced patients were children with drug-resistant epilepsy due to tuberous sclerosis complex, focal cortical dysplasia, Rasmussen encephalitis or hemimegalencephaly. The Monarch genomic DNA purification kit was used to extract bulk genomic DNA from unsorted brain tissue and whole blood. In regard to this clone: The clone's antigen remains unknown. Base qualities are not recorded, but no much larger clone differs from it by a single base.

Including cysteine and phenylalanine, the CDR3 has 14 amino acids. Just the 42-base CDR3 DNA is kept, in frame starting at base 1. CDR1 ENHRY and CDR2 SYGVKD were looked up in the germline V gene. The germline ends are 11 bases apart after V is trimmed by 5 bases and J by 1 base. The immunoSEQ assay was used to generate TCR beta chain sequences from genomic DNA. As for how the authors treated the data: CDR3 sequences not starting with the conserved framework cysteine at position 104 were manually removed. To get clonality, the normalized Shannon's Diversity Index was subtracted from one, giving values from 0 (maximal diversity) to 1 (oligoclonal). Chi-squared comparison-of-proportions tests assessed whether the same CDR3 differed in frequency between samples, such as brain versus blood. Public clonotypes were found through immuneACCESS searches, while the VDJdb browser was used to judge similarity to known antiviral clonotypes. Drawn from immuneACCESS, this table holds only the in-frame rearrangements with V and J called that TCRdb kept. Clones are partly lost; checked studies trace under half to an unresolved V gene and leave the rest unexplained. The V and J calls and clone size come from that table; D and trimming were worked out from the DNA. The sample table records 340,000 or so clones; 85% to 95% of these occur just once. The top ten constitute roughly 5.7% of the sample.

The TCR was taken from a boy less than two years old with tuberous sclerosis and intractable seizures. Source: peripheral blood, taken more than 4 months after surgery. The chain is encoded by TRBV10-3 joined to TRBJ1-1; TRBD1 might be the D gene, on 6 matching bases. The CDR3 region has the sequence CAISSGQRNTEAFF. The sequenced DNA is TGTGCCATCAGTTCGGGACAAAGGAACACTGAAGCTTTCTTT.